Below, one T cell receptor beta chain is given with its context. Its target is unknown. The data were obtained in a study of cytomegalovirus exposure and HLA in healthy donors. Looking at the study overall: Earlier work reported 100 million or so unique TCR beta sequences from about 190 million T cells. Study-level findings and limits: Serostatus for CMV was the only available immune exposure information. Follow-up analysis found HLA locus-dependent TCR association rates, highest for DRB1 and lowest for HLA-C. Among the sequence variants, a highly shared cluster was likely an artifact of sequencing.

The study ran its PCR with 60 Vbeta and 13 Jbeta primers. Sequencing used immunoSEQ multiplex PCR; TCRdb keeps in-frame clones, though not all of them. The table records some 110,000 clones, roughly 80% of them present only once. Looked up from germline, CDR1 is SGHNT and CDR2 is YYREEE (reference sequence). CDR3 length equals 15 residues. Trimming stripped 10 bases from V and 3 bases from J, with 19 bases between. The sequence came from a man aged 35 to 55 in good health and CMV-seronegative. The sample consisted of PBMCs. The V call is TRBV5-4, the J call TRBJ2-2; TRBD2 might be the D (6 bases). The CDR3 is CAGEKTGVDTGELFF. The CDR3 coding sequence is TGTGCCGGAGAGAAGACGGGGGTGGACACCGGGGAGCTGTTTTTT.